This TCR beta chain stems from a study of blood T cell repertoires in COVID-19. Study summary: COVID-19 samples, acute and convalescent, were from the United States, Italy and Spain. PBMCs, B-cell-depleted T cells, or T cells provided the cDNA or gDNA that made up the material.

This CDR3 has 20 amino acids. Trimming stripped 0 bases from V and 4 bases from J, with 25 bases between. Germline lookup yields CDR1 KGHSH and CDR2 LQKENI. Original analysis: Nucleated cell number was recorded as an estimate derived from reference gene primer amplification. Profiled with immunoSEQ multiplex PCR; TCRdb holds only in-frame clones, not every one. That table gives V, J and clone size, and the DNA gave D and trimming. This table has about 140,000 clones, more than 60% appearing once. The source material was peripheral blood. This clonotype was sampled from a woman in her forties or fifties with active or convalescent COVID-19. V is TRBV18 and J is TRBJ1-5, with a tentative D call TRBD1 (6 bases). The CDR3 protein is CASSPPLLGGGLNVNQPQHF. DNA of the CDR3: TGTGCCAGCTCACCACCCCTACTAGGGGGGGGCCTAAACGTGAATCAGCCCCAGCATTTT.